These T cell receptor beta chains were read from a single sample in a study of T cells in pancreatic ductal adenocarcinoma. The method was immunoSEQ multiplex PCR; TCRdb's version includes in-frame clones alone and lacks a portion of them. This repertoire shows under 20,000 clones, 88% found once; its top ten account for around 0.94%. Sequencing was carried out using PBMCs. The receptors were gathered from a human donor with pancreatic ductal adenocarcinoma. Each CDR3 is given with its conserved first and last residue. D genes are given only for firm matches. Size is stated for part of the rows, as once, few or many counts, or as a class when the clone is expanded.

J,V,D,size,DNA,CDR3
TRBJ2-2,TRBV5-1,TRBD1,-,TGCGCCAGCAGCCCACCGGGACAGGCGACGAAAACCGGGGAGCTGTTTTTT,CASSPPGQATKTGELFF
TRBJ2-3,TRBV6-5,TRBD1,-,TGTGCCAGCAGGACGGACAGGGGCGATACAGATACGCAGTATTTT,CASRTDRGDTDTQYF
TRBJ1-4,TRBV7-9,-,-,TGTGCCAGCAGCTTAAGGCAGGGCGATGAAAAACTGTTTTTT,CASSLRQGDEKLFF
TRBJ2-7,TRBV9,TRBD1,-,TGTGCCAGCAGCGTGACAGGGGGCGCCGAGCAGTACTTC,CASSVTGGAEQYF
TRBJ2-5,TRBV25-1,-,once,TGTGCCAGCAGCCAGAGGGAGACCCAGTACTTC,CASSQRETQYF
TRBJ1-1,TRBV7-2,TRBD1,-,TGTGCCAGCAGCTTTACGACAGGGGTGGGGACTGAAGCTTTCTTT,CASSFTTGVGTEAFF
TRBJ1-3,TRBV28,-,-,TGTGCCAGCAGTTTATCCCTGATGGCAGGAAACACCATATATTTT,CASSLSLMAGNTIYF
TRBJ1-1,TRBV7-2,TRBD1,-,TGTGCCAGCAGCTTAGAAGGGGGCTTGAACACTGAAGCTTTCTTT,CASSLEGGLNTEAFF
TRBJ2-5,TRBV2,-,-,TGTGCCAGCAGTGGTCAGGGCCGCGGAATTCAAGAGACCCAGTACTTC,CASSGQGRGIQETQYF
TRBJ1-4,TRBV28,-,-,TGTGCCAGCAGTTTACCGGACTCATCAACTAATGAAAAACTGTTTTTT,CASSLPDSSTNEKLFF
TRBJ1-2,TRBV4-1,-,-,TGCGCCAGCAGCCCGGAAGCGGGGGGGCAGTATTATGGCTACACCTTC,CASSPEAGGQYYGYTF
TRBJ2-3,TRBV11-3,-,-,TGTGCCAGCAGCGCAAACAGGGAAGATACGCAGTATTTT,CASSANREDTQYF
TRBJ1-5,TRBV28,-,-,TGTGCCAGCAGTTTATTGTCTTCAGAGGAGCCCCAGCATTTT,CASSLLSSEEPQHF
TRBJ1-4,TRBV10-3,-,-,TGTGCCATCAGTGCCCAGTCCTTAACAGGGGAAAAACTGTTTTTT,CAISAQSLTGEKLFF
TRBJ2-2,TRBV20-1,-,-,TGCAGTGCTAAGACTAGCGGGGAGCTGTTTTTT,CSAKTSGELFF
TRBJ1-1,TRBV5-1,-,-,TGCGCCAGCAGCCTCGGACAGATGAACACTGAAGCTTTCTTT,CASSLGQMNTEAFF
TRBJ2-6,TRBV7-9,-,-,TGTGCCAGCAGCTTCACAGGGACTGGGGCCAACGTCCTGACTTTC,CASSFTGTGANVLTF
TRBJ2-7,TRBV9,TRBD2,-,TGTGCCAGCGCCCAGGCGGGGACTACCTACGAGCAGTACTTC,CASAQAGTTYEQYF
TRBJ1-1,TRBV7-7,-,-,TGTGCCAGCAGCTTAAACTCACGGACTGAAGCTTTCTTT,CASSLNSRTEAFF
TRBJ1-1,TRBV28,-,-,TGTGCCAGCCAACCCCAGGTGAACACTGAAGCTTTCTTT,CASQPQVNTEAFF
TRBJ1-1,TRBV11-2,TRBD1,-,TGTGCCAGCAGCTTACTTTTACAGGGGGTTGCTGAAGCTTTCTTT,CASSLLLQGVAEAFF
TRBJ2-2,TRBV7-9,TRBD1,-,TGTGCCAGCACCAGGGGGTCCGGGGAGCTGTTTTTT,CASTRGSGELFF
TRBJ2-6,TRBV27,-,-,TGTGCCAGCAGTTACAAGACTGGGGCCAACGTCCTGACTTTC,CASSYKTGANVLTF
TRBJ2-7,TRBV28,TRBD1,-,TGTGCCAGCAGTTTGTTCGACAGGGGCTACGAGCAGTACTTC,CASSLFDRGYEQYF
TRBJ2-1,TRBV6-5,-,once,TGTGCCAGCACCAAGCTGTATAGAAACAATGAGCAGTTCTTC,CASTKLYRNNEQFF
TRBJ1-4,TRBV9,-,-,TGTGCCAGCAGCGTAGGAATGGGCCCAACTAATGAAAAACTGTTTTTT,CASSVGMGPTNEKLFF
TRBJ2-7,TRBV7-2,TRBD1,-,TGTGCCAGCAGCTCAAGGGACAGCTCCTACGAGCAGTACTTC,CASSSRDSSYEQYF
TRBJ1-1,TRBV11-1,TRBD1,-,TGTGCCAGCAGCGTGGGACAGGGGAACACTGAAGCTTTCTTT,CASSVGQGNTEAFF
TRBJ1-2,TRBV30,-,-,TGTGCCTGGGGCAGAACTAACTATGGCTACACCTTC,CAWGRTNYGYTF
TRBJ1-1,TRBV4-1,-,-,TGCGCCAGCAGCCAAGGGCTCGGGGACTCCTACACTGAAGCTTTCTTT,CASSQGLGDSYTEAFF
TRBJ2-1,TRBV6-6,TRBD2,-,TGTGCCAGCAGTCAGAACCCTCGACTAGCGGGGGGAGAGCAGTTCTTC,CASSQNPRLAGGEQFF
TRBJ2-7,TRBV5-1,-,-,TGCGCCAGCAGCTTGGATGTAACTGTTGAGCAGTACTTC,CASSLDVTVEQYF
TRBJ1-2,TRBV19,TRBD1,-,TGTGCCAGTAGCTGGACAGGGAATCGTGGCTACACCTTC,CASSWTGNRGYTF
TRBJ2-1,TRBV18,-,once,TGTGCCAGCACGACAGGTAGCCGAGAGCAGTTCTTC,CASTTGSREQFF
TRBJ2-3,TRBV7-2,-,-,TGTGCCAGCAGCTTATTTAGGGGGGGTCCTTCCCCCGATACGCAGTATTTT,CASSLFRGGPSPDTQYF
TRBJ1-1,TRBV27,-,once,TGTGCCAGCAGTTTATCGGGCTACTTGAACACTGAAGCTTTCTTT,CASSLSGYLNTEAFF